This T cell receptor (beta chain) was sequenced in a study of cytomegalovirus exposure and HLA in healthy donors. The PCR made use of 60 Vbeta and 13 Jbeta primers. Libraries were prepared by immunoSEQ multiplex PCR; TCRdb keeps only in-frame clonotypes and omits some of them. Among around 130,000 clones listed, roughly 71% were seen once. Notes on this clone: The antigen remains undetermined.

Germline assignment: CDR1 SNHLY and CDR2 FYNNEI. The CDR3 is 15 amino acids. Trimming at V came to 6 bases and at J to 0 bases, leaving 8 bases not matched to a gene. General study points: Sequencing likely caused a cluster of highly shared sequence variants. Per published accounts, TCR beta sequences correctly predicted the HLA-A and HLA-B alleles of most subjects. Reported results showed that the classifier diagnosed cytomegalovirus status with high specificity and sensitivity.

The rearrangement joins TRBV2 to TRBJ2-7, with TRBD1 matching over 7 bases. The clonotype was recovered from a woman in her 50s in good health and CMV-seropositive. What was sequenced was PBMCs. The CDR3 loop is CASRLTGQSSYEQYF. The CDR3 nucleotides are TGTGCCAGCAGGCTGACAGGGCAAAGCTCCTACGAGCAGTACTTC.